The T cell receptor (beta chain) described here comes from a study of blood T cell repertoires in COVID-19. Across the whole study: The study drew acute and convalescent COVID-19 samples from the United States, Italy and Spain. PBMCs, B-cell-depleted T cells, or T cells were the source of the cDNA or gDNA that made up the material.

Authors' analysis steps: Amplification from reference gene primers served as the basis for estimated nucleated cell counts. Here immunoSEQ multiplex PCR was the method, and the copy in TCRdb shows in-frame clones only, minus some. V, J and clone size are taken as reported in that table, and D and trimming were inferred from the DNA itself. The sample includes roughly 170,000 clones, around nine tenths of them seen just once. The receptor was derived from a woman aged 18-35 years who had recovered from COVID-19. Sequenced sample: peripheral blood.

The DNA for the CDR3 is TGTGCCATCAGTGAGTCGGCGGCGGGCAATCAGCCCCAGCATTTT. Translation gives CAISESAAGNQPQHF. The rearrangement joins TRBV10-3 to TRBJ1-5; D ambiguous. V dropped 0 bases and J dropped 2 bases, with 8 bases sitting between them. The CDR3 consists of 15 residues. The germline V gene has CDR1 ENHRY and CDR2 SYGVKD.